One sample yielded the 21 T cell receptor beta chains listed below, sequenced in a study of human thymus T cells. Resected material from corrective heart surgery provided the thymus tissue analysed. Sequencing was performed with immunoSEQ multiplex PCR; in TCRdb, only in-frame clones are kept and a portion is missing. The sample consists of about 78,000 clones, 96% of them appearing once. Material for sequencing was thymus tissue. The receptors originated from a boy under two years old with a congenital heart defect but otherwise immunologically healthy.

The V call is TRBV25-1, the J call TRBJ2-7; D possibly corresponds to TRBD2 (5 bases). Between the trimmed V and J ends, which lost 5 bases and 3 bases, there was a span of 8 bases. The length of the CDR3 is 12 residues. Germline V gene data show CDR1 as MGHDK and CDR2 as SYGVNS. DNA for the CDR3: TGTGCCAGCAGTCGACGGGACTACGAGCAGTACTTC. Amino acids: CASSRRDYEQYF.

The CDR3, as DNA: TGTGCCAGCAGTTACTCGGGCAGGCCCAATGAAAAACTGTTTTTT. Amino acids: CASSYSGRPNEKLFF. The chain joins TRBV6-5 to TRBJ1-4; no definite D call. The germline CDR1 and CDR2 sequences are MNHEY and SVGAGI. This CDR3 contains 15 residues. The germline V and J ends were trimmed by 0 bases and 5 bases, with 10 bases remaining between them.

The chain joins TRBV27 to TRBJ2-2; TRBD1 or TRBD2 may be the D gene (5 bases each). CDR3 length equals 15 residues. Germline V gives CDR1 MNHEY, CDR2 SMNVEV (reference sequence). The ends were cut back, 8 bases at V and 2 bases at J, with 15 bases in the middle. The chain's CDR3 is CASSPPGPNTGELFF. The CDR3 bases are TGTGCCAGCTCCCCCCCGGGACCTAACACCGGGGAGCTGTTTTTT.

The chain uses TRBV30 and TRBJ1-5; possible D gene TRBD1, 5 bases. V lost 0 bases, J lost 10 bases, and 19 bases lay in between. The CDR3 loop spans 15 amino acids. Looked up from germline, CDR1 is GTSNPN and CDR2 is SVGIG (reference sequence). CDR3 sequence reads: CAWSVRKQAGSPQHF. Here the CDR3 DNA reads TGTGCCTGGAGTGTACGGAAACAGGCTGGCTCACCCCAGCATTTT.

V is TRBV11-1 and J is TRBJ1-1, with 9 bases fitting TRBD1. CDR1 is SGHAT, CDR2 FQDESV, per germline (reference sequence). J was trimmed by 5 bases and V by 1 base; bases with no gene match: 17. The CDR3 consists of 19 residues. The CDR3 region has the DNA TGTGCCAGCAGCTTAGTCTCTCGGGACAGGGTCTTATTTTTAACTGAAGCTTTCTTT. It translates to CASSLVSRDRVLFLTEAFF.

The chain joins TRBV5-1 to TRBJ1-2; 10 bases agree with TRBD1. CDR3 size: 18 residues. Per the germline V gene, CDR1 is SGHRS and CDR2 is YFSETQ. V was pared by 0 bases and J by 2 bases, with 10 bases of the junction left unmatched. The DNA for the CDR3 is TGCGCCAGCAGCTTGGACGACAGGGGGCAACATACCAACTATGGCTACACCTTC. This translates into CASSLDDRGQHTNYGYTF. Complete variable domain (other parts from reference TRBV5-1 and TRBJ1-2): KAGVTQTPRYLIKTRGQQVTLSCSPISGHRSVSWYQQTPGQGLQFLFEYFSETQRNKGNFPGRFSGRQFSNSRSEMNVSTLELGDSALYLCASSLDDRGQHTNYGYTFGSGTRLTVV.

V and J are TRBV15 and TRBJ2-4; D may correspond to TRBD1 or TRBD2 (6 bases each). The CDR3 is 17 residues long. V lost 3 bases, J lost 3 bases, and 18 bases lay in between. The V gene's germline CDR1 is LNHNV and CDR2 YYDKDF (reference sequence). CDR3 sequence: CATSRGGLGRGKNIQYF. The CDR3 DNA reads TGTGCCACCAGCAGGGGGGGCCTCGGGAGAGGCAAAAACATTCAGTACTTC.

The CDR3 sequence: CARSPSRAQTGNTIYF. In nucleotides, the CDR3 is TGTGCCAGGAGTCCCTCCCGGGCCCAAACTGGAAACACCATATATTTT. The genes are TRBV25-1 and TRBJ1-3; D is ambiguous. Trimming cost V 9 bases and J 2 bases, with 20 bases left between them. Germline CDR1 MGHDK, CDR2 SYGVNS. CDR3 length: 16 residues.

This chain connects TRBV28 to TRBJ2-3; 11 bases match TRBD2. This CDR3 has 17 residues. J lost 0 bases, V lost 4 bases, and 6 bases had no gene match. Germline loops: CDR1 MDHEN, CDR2 SYDVKM. The CDR3 sequence is CASSSGLAAPSTDTQYF. DNA of the CDR3: TGTGCCAGCAGTTCGGGACTAGCGGCCCCTAGCACAGATACGCAGTATTTT.

V gene TRBV28 combines with J gene TRBJ2-7; 8 bases are a match to TRBD2. J gave up 7 bases and V 4 bases, and 30 bases lay outside the gene matches. This CDR3 region has 21 residues. The V gene's germline CDR1 is MDHEN and CDR2 SYDVKM. CDR3 DNA: TGTGCCAGCAGTTGGCCGGGACTAGGAACTCGGCGTTACCCCGGGTTAAGGGAGCAGTACTTC. Residues: CASSWPGLGTRRYPGLREQYF.

V and J are TRBV5-8 and TRBJ2-3; tentative D call: TRBD1 (6 bases). The CDR3 has 20 residues. V was pared by 4 bases and J by 1 base, with 28 bases between. Per germline, CDR1 SGHTS and CDR2 YDEGEE. The CDR3 sequence is CASSPNPTRQDGQGTDTQYF. In DNA, the CDR3 is TGTGCCAGCAGCCCAAATCCCACACGACAGGACGGTCAAGGCACAGATACGCAGTATTTT.

V and J are TRBV6-4 and TRBJ2-2; 7 bases fit TRBD1. The germline gives CDR1 MRHNA, CDR2 SNTAGT. This CDR3 has 14 amino acids. The junction had 2 bases not matched to a gene; V was cut back by 6 bases and J by 1 base. CDR3 protein: CASSWTGNTGELFF. CDR3 DNA: TGTGCCAGCAGCTGGACAGGGAACACCGGGGAGCTGTTTTTT.

The genes are TRBV5-4 and TRBJ1-2; D unclear. The CDR3 consists of 15 residues. V was shortened by 0 bases and J by 3 bases, with 12 bases between the two germline ends. Germline V gene sequence: CDR1 SGHNT, CDR2 YYREEE (reference sequence). CDR3 loop: CASSLVRPGHYGYTF. The CDR3 DNA reads TGTGCCAGCAGCTTGGTCCGACCTGGACACTATGGCTACACCTTC.

The chain joins TRBV30 to TRBJ1-5, with TRBD1 identical over 8 bases. The germline V gene has CDR1 GTSNPN and CDR2 SVGIG (reference sequence). The CDR3 runs 16 residues. V shed 1 base, J shed 0 bases, and the junction held 5 bases outside the gene matches. CDR3 residues: CAWSATGEYSNQPQHF. CDR3 nucleotides: TGTGCCTGGAGTGCGACAGGGGAATATAGCAATCAGCCCCAGCATTTT.

The V and J genes are TRBV14 and TRBJ1-3; perhaps TRBD1 as D (5 bases). The CDR3 runs 16 residues. Germline CDR1 is SGHDN and CDR2 is FVKESK. V was cut by 2 bases and J by 0 bases, with 11 bases left in between. The CDR3 here is CASSQLTGASGNTIYF. Here the CDR3 DNA reads TGTGCCAGCAGCCAATTAACAGGAGCCTCTGGAAACACCATATATTTT. Variable domain in full (rest from reference TRBV14 and TRBJ1-3): EAGVTQFPSHSVIEKGQTVTLRCDPISGHDNLYWYRRVMGKEIKFLLHFVKESKQDESGMPNNRFLAERTGGTYSTLKVQPAELEDSGVYFCASSQLTGASGNTIYFGEGSWLTVV.

The rearrangement uses TRBV7-2 and TRBJ2-3; TRBD1 or TRBD2 may be the D gene (7 bases each). The V and J ends lost 5 bases and 3 bases respectively, with 15 bases between them. This CDR3 region has 15 residues. Germline CDR1 SGHTA, CDR2 FQGNSA. The CDR3 reads CASSPQGRGTDTQYF. The DNA for the CDR3 is TGTGCCAGCAGCCCACAGGGGAGGGGAACAGATACGCAGTATTTT.

The V gene is TRBV11-2, the J gene TRBJ1-1; perhaps TRBD1 as D (5 bases). Trimming removed 6 bases at V and 1 base at J, with 9 bases between. The CDR3 sequence is 13 residues long. Germline assignment: CDR1 SGHAT and CDR2 FQNNGV. The CDR3, as DNA: TGTGCCAGCAGACAGGACGGGAACACTGAAGCTTTCTTT. This encodes CASRQDGNTEAFF. Supplemented by reference TRBV11-2 and TRBJ1-1, the full variable domain reads EAGVAQSPRYKIIEKRQSVAFWCNPISGHATLYWYQQILGQGPKLLIQFQNNGVVDDSQLPKDRFSAERLKGVDSTLKIQPAKLEDSAVYLCASRQDGNTEAFFGQGTRLTVV.

This clone was counted a single time. The J gene is TRBJ2-2, the V gene TRBV7-9; 9 bases line up with TRBD1. CDR1 is SEHNR and CDR2 is FQNEAQ in the germline V gene (reference sequence). V shed 4 bases, J shed 3 bases, and the junction held 6 bases outside the gene matches. The CDR3 spans 16 residues. For the CDR3, the DNA is TGTGCCAGCAGCTCCGCGGACAGGGGCGACACCGGGGAGCTGTTTTTT. Translated: CASSSADRGDTGELFF.

J is TRBJ2-5 and V is TRBV7-9; 8 bases are a match to TRBD1. V dropped 6 bases and J dropped 3; count of bases not matched to a gene: 6. The germline gives CDR1 SEHNR, CDR2 FQNEAQ (reference sequence). The CDR3 is 14 residues long. CDR3 sequence (DNA): TGTGCCAGCAGACCTGACAGGGGAAAAGAGACCCAGTACTTC. It is translated as CASRPDRGKETQYF.

The chain uses TRBV6-5 and TRBJ1-2; 7 bases map to TRBD1. Germline V lookup: CDR1 MNHEY, CDR2 SVGAGI. V shed 2 bases and J 0 bases; nucleotides not matched to a gene: 3. CDR3 size: 15 residues. In nucleotides, the CDR3 is TGTGCCAGCAGTTACCGGGACAGTGCTAACTATGGCTACACCTTC. It is translated as CASSYRDSANYGYTF.

This clone was observed once. V and J are TRBV5-4 and TRBJ1-3; D might be TRBD1 (5 bases). Trimming stripped 0 bases from V and 0 bases from J, with 13 bases between. The CDR3 extends over 17 amino acids. Germline V lookup: CDR1 SGHNT, CDR2 YYREEE (reference sequence). CDR3 nucleotides: TGTGCCAGCAGCTTGGGGCGACAGCCTCCCTCTGGAAACACCATATATTTT. It specifies CASSLGRQPPSGNTIYF.